The 19 T cell receptor beta chains presented below share a single source sample, sequenced in a study of regulatory T cells in long-lasting Graves disease. Time point indicated: persistent/refractory GD, antithyroid drugs over 5 years with positive TRAb. Making the TCR library involved RNA that had been extracted from PBMCs. Both iRepertoire HTBI primers and Arm-PCR of CDR3 regions were used to build the TCR beta libraries. One entry per CDR3 protein results from TCRdb running MiXCR on the multiplex PCR reads. This sample yields 700,000 or so distinct CDR3 sequences, of which 25% to 30% are seen a single time; about 42% belongs to the top ten. This material consisted of peripheral blood mononuclear cells (PBMCs), taken when the disease was refractory, from a patient treated with antithyroid drugs. These receptors were obtained from a female donor with Graves disease.

This chain connects TRBV5-1 to TRBJ2-6; no definite D call. V was cut by 4 bases and J by 0 bases, with 17 bases left in between. This CDR3 region has 18 residues. Germline CDR1 reads SGHRS; CDR2 reads YFSETQ. CDR3 amino acids: CASSPGGREASGANVLTF. Written as DNA, the CDR3 is TGCGCCAGCAGCCCCGGTGGCAGAGAAGCCTCTGGGGCCAACGTCCTGACTTTC.

J is TRBJ2-1 and V is TRBV12-3 or TRBV12-4; 9 bases fit TRBD2. CDR3 length: 16 residues. With V trimmed by 3 bases and J by 8 bases, 11 bases remained unmatched. For the CDR3, the DNA is TGTGCCAGCAGTTTCGGGACTAGCATCGGGAGCGATGAGCAGTTCTTC. Translation: CASSFGTSIGSDEQFF.

The chain recombines TRBV18 with TRBJ1-1, with TRBD1 as a possible D gene (6 bases). This CDR3 is built from 15 residues. Germline V gives CDR1 KGHSH, CDR2 LQKENI. V was cut by 3 bases and J by 3 bases, with 14 bases left in between. The CDR3 nucleotides are TGTGCCAGCTCACCTAGAATGGCAGGGGACACTGAAGCTTTCTTT. This gives the protein CASSPRMAGDTEAFF.

The V gene is TRBV9, the J gene TRBJ2-7; the D is unclear. Germline CDR1 SGDLS, CDR2 YYNGEE. The CDR3 is made up of 14 amino acids. Trimming left V 0 bases short and J 2 bases short, with 9 bases between. The CDR3 sequence is CASSVGPIAYEQYF. CDR3 sequence (DNA): TGTGCCAGCAGCGTAGGTCCTATCGCCTACGAGCAGTACTTC.

The chain recombines TRBV2 with TRBJ1-1, with a weak D call TRBD1 (5 bases). V gave up 4 bases and J gave up 1 base, with 13 bases separating them. This CDR3 spans 15 amino acids. The germline CDR1 and CDR2 sequences are SNHLY and FYNNEI. Here the CDR3 reads CASSAEDTSNTEAFF. In nucleotides, the CDR3 is TGTGCCAGCAGTGCCGAGGACACCTCGAACACTGAAGCTTTCTTT.

The genes are TRBV9 and TRBJ2-4; no clear D. V was trimmed by 0 bases and J by 0 bases, leaving 13 bases between them. The CDR3 has 17 amino acids. From germline, CDR1 is SGDLS and CDR2 YYNGEE. The CDR3 bases are TGTGCCAGCAGCGTAGGACAAGTGGAACCAGCCAAAAACATTCAGTACTTC. Translating it yields CASSVGQVEPAKNIQYF.

A word on this clonotype: With a much larger clone just one base away, this may be a read error. The V and J genes are TRBV2 and TRBJ1-1; TRBD1 might be the D (5 bases). The germline CDR1 and CDR2 sequences are SNHLY and FYNNEI. This CDR3 is built from 14 residues. V dropped 2 bases and J dropped 3 bases, with 10 bases sitting between them. The CDR3 sequence is CASSERLGHTEAFF. CDR3 sequence (DNA): TGTGCCAGCAGTGAAAGATTGGGGCACACTGAAGCTTTCTTT.

In its sample, this clonotype was seen a few times. The rearrangement joins TRBV28 to TRBJ1-2; D unresolved. The V and J ends lost 4 bases and 4 bases respectively, with 16 bases between them. The CDR3 loop spans 15 amino acids. The germline V gene has CDR1 MDHEN and CDR2 SYDVKM. This chain's CDR3 is CASSSAGRASYGYTF. Written as DNA, the CDR3 is TGTGCCAGCAGTTCGGCAGGACGCGCCAGCTATGGCTACACCTTC.

This clonotype was observed a few times. The rearrangement joins TRBV20-1 to TRBJ1-1, with D possibly being TRBD1 (5 bases). The V gene's germline CDR1 is DFQATT and CDR2 SNEGSKA (reference sequence). The V gene lost 4 bases and the J gene lost 0 bases, with 9 bases spanning the gap. The CDR3 is made up of 13 amino acids. CDR3 nucleotide sequence: TGCAGTGCTACCCCGGGACTGAACACTGAAGCTTTCTTT. This translates into CSATPGLNTEAFF.

The rearrangement uses TRBV28 and TRBJ1-1; D might be TRBD1 (5 bases). V lost 6 bases and J lost 2, with 13 bases in between. The CDR3 spans 14 residues. Germline CDR1 is MDHEN and CDR2 is SYDVKM. The CDR3: CASSPGGINTEAFF. The CDR3 DNA is TGTGCCAGCAGCCCGGGGGGTATCAACACTGAAGCTTTCTTT. The entire variable domain, with the rest obtained from reference TRBV28 and TRBJ1-1, is as follows: DVKVTQSSRYLVKRTGEKVFLECVQDMDHENMFWYRQDPGLGLRLIYFSYDVKMKEKGDIPEGYSVSREKKERFSLILESASTNQTSMYLCASSPGGINTEAFFGQGTRLTVV.

The chain is built from TRBV30 and TRBJ1-2; D gene ambiguous. The length of the CDR3 is 13 residues. V gave up 0 bases and J gave up 5 bases, with 10 bases separating them. Germline V gives CDR1 GTSNPN, CDR2 SVGIG (reference sequence). CDR3 coding DNA: TGTGCCTGGAGTGTCCGGGAAGGTTATGGCTACACCTTC. As protein: CAWSVREGYGYTF.

This clonotype was recorded at least ten times. The rearrangement links TRBV2 to TRBJ1-4; D possibly corresponds to TRBD1 (5 bases). Germline V gene sequence: CDR1 SNHLY, CDR2 FYNNEI. The V end was cut by 5 bases, the J end by 10 bases, with 17 bases between. CDR3 length: 14 residues. The CDR3 DNA sequence: TGTGCCAGCAGTCTAGGGACGAACACGGCAAAACTGTTTTTT. Translation: CASSLGTNTAKLFF.

This rearrangement joins TRBV5-5 to TRBJ2-7; TRBD1 matches at 10 bases. CDR3 length: 16 residues. Germline V gene data show CDR1 as SGHKS and CDR2 as YYEKEE (reference sequence). V was pared by 0 bases and J by 4 bases, with 7 bases of the junction left unmatched. The CDR3 DNA is TGTGCCAGCAGCTTGGGATCCCCGGGACAGGGGTACGAGCAGTACTTC. This codes for CASSLGSPGQGYEQYF.

The chain is built from TRBV6-1 and TRBJ2-7, with D possibly being TRBD1 (6 bases). This CDR3 spans 15 amino acids. The germline V gene encodes CDR1 MNHNS and CDR2 SASEGT. V was trimmed by 4 bases and J by 3 bases, leaving 16 bases between them. DNA for the CDR3: TGTGCCAGCAGTGGAACGCAGGGGTGGTTCTACGAGCAGTACTTC. Its protein product is CASSGTQGWFYEQYF.

At least ten counts were recorded for this clonotype. The chain employs TRBV7-2 and TRBJ1-2; D not certain. Per germline, CDR1 SGHTA and CDR2 FQGNSA. The V end lost 5 bases, the J end lost 5 bases, and 15 bases lay between the germline ends. The CDR3 extends over 14 amino acids. This CDR3 is CASSRGARLYGYTF. In nucleotides, the CDR3 is TGTGCCAGCAGCCGGGGAGCAAGACTTTATGGCTACACCTTC.

J is TRBJ2-2 and V is TRBV12-3 or TRBV12-4; D may be TRBD1 (6 bases). The CDR3 runs 14 residues. V lost 2 bases, J lost 4 bases, and 8 bases lay in between. Written as DNA, the CDR3 is TGTGCCAGCAGTTTACAGGGGTTCACCGGGGAGCTGTTTTTT. Translation: CASSLQGFTGELFF.

The table lists this clonotype with many counts. The chain is built from TRBV20-1 and TRBJ1-1, with D maybe TRBD1 (6 bases). Deletions cut 6 bases from V and 4 bases from J, with 15 bases between. The germline CDR1 and CDR2 sequences are DFQATT and SNEGSKA (reference sequence). The CDR3 is 13 amino acids. CDR3 nucleotides: TGCAGTGCCCGTACAGGGAAAGGCACTGAAGCTTTCTTT. Its translation is CSARTGKGTEAFF.

The chain is built from TRBV29-1 and TRBJ1-2; D gene unclear. Germline V gives CDR1 SQVTM, CDR2 ANQGSEA. V was shortened by 4 bases and J by 6 bases, with 15 bases between the two germline ends. The CDR3 is 13 amino acids. The CDR3 loop reads CSVGGAGLNGYTF. Here the CDR3 DNA reads TGCAGCGTTGGAGGAGCGGGGTTGAATGGCTACACCTTC.

This clonotype was counted many times. J is TRBJ1-2 and V is TRBV2; the D gene is possibly TRBD1 (5 bases). Germline CDR1 and CDR2: SNHLY and FYNNEI. Between the trimmed V and J ends, which lost 2 bases and 4 bases, there was a span of 11 bases. The CDR3 consists of 14 residues. CDR3 nucleotides: TGTGCCAGCAGTGAATGGGGAAGGGGCTATGGCTACACCTTC. It translates to CASSEWGRGYGYTF.